The 23 T cell receptor beta chains below come from one sample, sequenced in a study of human T cells and chemical hapten exposure. Time point of the sample: healthy volunteer bleed at 2 weeks. RNA extraction used unfractionated whole blood as the source of total RNA. A single record per CDR3 protein comes from TCRdb applying MiXCR to the RACE reads. The table shows about 130,000 distinct CDR3 sequences, with about 8.2% occurring only once. Sequences were obtained from whole blood. These TCRs come from a male donor in good health. Some clones in this sample may be carry-over from other donors' samples.

The rearrangement links TRBV27 to TRBJ2-1; 12 bases line up with TRBD2. V shed 6 bases and J 10 bases; nucleotides not matched to a gene: 10. The CDR3 contains 15 residues. Germline CDR1 is MNHEY and CDR2 is SMNVEV (reference sequence). Here the CDR3 DNA reads TGTGCCAGCAGACGACTAGCGGGAGAGGGTAAAGAGCAGTTCTTC. This encodes CASRRLAGEGKEQFF.

The genes are TRBV12-5 and TRBJ2-2; 7 bases align to TRBD1. This CDR3 comprises 17 residues. Germline V gives CDR1 LGHNT, CDR2 FRNRAP. V was pared by 6 bases and J by 5 bases, with 15 bases of the junction left unmatched. CDR3: CASGAGIGGFGTGELFF. The CDR3 region has the DNA TGTGCTAGTGGCGCTGGGATAGGGGGCTTCGGAACCGGGGAGCTGTTTTTT.

This chain uses TRBV14 with TRBJ1-1; 12 bases are a match to TRBD1. The germline gives CDR1 SGHDN, CDR2 FVKESK. V was clipped by 1 base and J by 1 base; unmatched bases: 10. The CDR3 has 19 amino acids. CDR3 amino acids: CASSQVGWGTGGANTEAFF. The DNA for the CDR3 is TGTGCCAGCAGCCAAGTGGGATGGGGGACAGGGGGCGCGAACACTGAAGCTTTCTTT.

This clonotype was observed a handful of times. This chain links TRBV11-3 with TRBJ2-5; D call uncertain. Deletions cut 3 bases from V and 5 bases from J, with 7 bases between. The CDR3 sequence is 12 residues long. Germline V gives CDR1 SGHNT, CDR2 YENEEA. Written as DNA, the CDR3 is TGTGCCAGCAGCTTCGGCGAGGAGACCCAGTACTTC. It encodes CASSFGEETQYF.

The chain couples TRBV7-2 to TRBJ1-1; TRBD1 is a possible D gene (5 bases). Germline values: CDR1 SGHTA, CDR2 FQGNSA. The ends were cut back, 5 bases at V and 4 bases at J, with 11 bases in the middle. This CDR3 is built from 13 residues. The CDR3 loop is CASSRTGGTEAFF. The CDR3 bases are TGTGCCAGCAGCAGAACAGGAGGCACTGAAGCTTTCTTT.

This clonotype was counted only a few times. The chain links TRBV6-2 or TRBV6-3 to TRBJ2-7; D call uncertain. Trimming cost V 0 bases and J 6 bases, with 6 bases left between them. Germline V gene lookup returns CDR1 MNHEY and CDR2 SVGEGT. This CDR3 has 12 residues. The CDR3 nucleotides read TGTGCCAGCAGTTACTCCGACCTCGAGCAGTACTTC. It translates to CASSYSDLEQYF.

The chain combines TRBV5-6 with TRBJ1-6; D possibly corresponds to TRBD1 (5 bases). Per germline, CDR1 SGHDT and CDR2 YYEEEE. The CDR3 totals 15 residues. V was shortened by 2 bases and J by 10 bases, with 16 bases between the two germline ends. CDR3 DNA sequence: TGTGCCAGCAGCTTCCGGGACCTTATAGGGTCACCCCTCCACTTT. Translation: CASSFRDLIGSPLHF.

The sample holds many counts of this clonotype. This chain links TRBV12-3 or TRBV12-4 with TRBJ1-1, with D maybe TRBD1 (5 bases). This CDR3 has 14 residues. V lost 2 bases and J lost 5, with 12 bases in between. CDR3 amino acids: CASSLLLGTTEAFF. The CDR3 DNA reads TGTGCCAGCAGTTTACTACTGGGGACGACTGAAGCTTTCTTT.

Remarks on this clonotype: This may be a read error, as it is one base from a much larger clone. The V and J genes are TRBV28 and TRBJ1-1; 12 bases map to TRBD1. The germline V gene encodes CDR1 MDHEN and CDR2 SYDVKM. This CDR3 is built from 13 residues. The DNA for the CDR3 is TGTGTCAGCCGGGACAGGGGGCTCTCTGAAGCTTTCTTT. This gives the protein CVSRDRGLSEAFF.

This clonotype occurred many times. This sequence joins TRBV25-1 and TRBJ1-2; D not resolved. The ends were cut back, 8 bases at V and 7 bases at J, with 14 bases in the middle. CDR3 length: 12 amino acids. CDR1 and CDR2 (germline): MGHDK, SYGVNS. CDR3 nucleotide sequence: TGTGCCAGCGAATGGACGGATGGTGGCTACACCTTC. This codes for CASEWTDGGYTF.

This clonotype has only one observation. The rearrangement uses TRBV12-3 or TRBV12-4 and TRBJ2-5, with D possibly matching TRBD2 (5 bases). The CDR3 consists of 14 residues. Between the trimmed V and J ends, which lost 3 bases and 5 bases, there was a span of 13 bases. The CDR3 region is CASSFEGAKETQYF. The DNA of the CDR3 is TGTGCCAGCAGTTTTGAGGGAGCTAAGGAGACCCAGTACTTC.

This clonotype was observed a few times. V gene TRBV5-1 combines with J gene TRBJ1-1; no firm D call. V lost 0 bases and J 1 base, leaving 7 bases between the germline ends. This CDR3 has 14 amino acids. The germline V gene encodes CDR1 SGHRS and CDR2 YFSETQ. The CDR3 DNA follows: TGCGCCAGCAGCTTGGTCCCGGGGAACACTGAAGCTTTCTTT. This translates into CASSLVPGNTEAFF.

This clonotype has a handful of counts. The gene calls are TRBV5-6 and TRBJ2-5, with 7 bases matching TRBD2. The germline CDR1 and CDR2 sequences are SGHDT and YYEEEE. Germline trimming cut 1 base from V and 1 base from J; bases unmatched to any gene: 4. The CDR3 totals 15 residues. The CDR3 here is CASSLRAGLQETQYF. Written as DNA, the CDR3 is TGTGCCAGCAGCTTGAGAGCGGGGCTCCAAGAGACCCAGTACTTC.

The CDR3 is CASSSKQGGRGNEQFF. In DNA form, the CDR3 reads TGTGCCAGCAGCTCAAAACAGGGCGGGAGGGGCAATGAGCAGTTCTTC. V usage is TRBV5-4 and J usage is TRBJ2-1; 9 nucleotides align to TRBD2. J gave up 6 bases and V 3 bases, and 10 bases lay outside the gene matches. Germline CDR1 and CDR2: SGHNT and YYREEE (reference sequence). The CDR3 has 16 residues.

This clonotype was counted a few times. The chain employs TRBV6-1 and TRBJ1-1; tentative D call: TRBD1 (5 bases). The CDR3 is 15 residues long. The V and J ends lost 7 bases and 0 bases respectively, with 15 bases between them. In germline, CDR1 is MNHNS, CDR2 SASEGT. CDR3 sequence: CASIGGRAMNTEAFF. The CDR3 coding sequence is TGTGCCAGCATAGGAGGCAGGGCAATGAACACTGAAGCTTTCTTT.

This clonotype has only a few counts. CDR3 sequence: CASGGGRGNEQFF. As DNA, the CDR3 is TGTGCCAGCGGAGGGGGGCGGGGGAATGAGCAGTTCTTC. This chain links TRBV12-3 or TRBV12-4 with TRBJ2-1, with D tentatively TRBD2 (7 bases). This CDR3 contains 13 residues. V dropped 8 bases and J dropped 7 bases, with 15 bases sitting between them.

This clonotype was seen at least ten times. V gene TRBV29-1 combines with J gene TRBJ2-7, with 10 bases matching TRBD1. Trimming at V came to 0 bases and at J to 11 bases, leaving 4 bases not matched to a gene. The CDR3 is 12 residues long. CDR1 is SQVTM, CDR2 ANQGSEA, per germline. The CDR3 spells CSVEEGGQGKYF. CDR3 DNA: TGCAGCGTTGAAGAAGGGGGACAGGGGAAGTACTTC.

This clonotype came up many times. V usage is TRBV20-1 and J usage is TRBJ1-2; TRBD1 agrees at 8 bases. The CDR3 has 14 residues. Trimming at V came to 3 bases and at J to 4 bases, leaving 7 bases not matched to a gene. Germline V gene lookup returns CDR1 DFQATT and CDR2 SNEGSKA (reference sequence). This CDR3 is CSASDRQGSYGYTF. The CDR3 nucleotides read TGCAGTGCTAGTGACCGACAGGGGAGCTATGGCTACACCTTC.

The rearrangement links TRBV27 to TRBJ2-7; 10 bases line up with TRBD2. V shed 4 bases and J 4 bases; nucleotides not matched to a gene: 7. In germline, CDR1 is MNHEY, CDR2 SMNVEV (reference sequence). This CDR3 contains 15 residues. The CDR3 loop is CASSYGLAAPYEQYF. The CDR3 DNA is TGTGCCAGCAGTTACGGACTAGCGGCCCCTTACGAGCAGTACTTC.

The gene calls are TRBV12-3 or TRBV12-4 and TRBJ1-5; the match to TRBD1 covers 11 bases. The J segment lost 4 bases and the V segment lost 7 bases, leaving 3 bases of the junction unmatched. The CDR3 length is 14 residues. CDR3 amino acids: CASTRDRGNQPQHF. For the CDR3, the DNA is TGTGCCAGCACCAGGGACAGGGGGAATCAGCCCCAGCATTTT.

This clonotype was counted many times. This sequence joins TRBV25-1 and TRBJ2-1, with a tentative D call TRBD1 (5 bases). V was pared by 8 bases and J by 0 bases, with 11 bases between. The CDR3 sequence is 14 residues long. Germline CDR1 is MGHDK and CDR2 is SYGVNS. In DNA, the CDR3 is TGTGCCAGCCAAACAGGTACCTCCTACAATGAGCAGTTCTTC. Its translation is CASQTGTSYNEQFF. Complete variable domain (other parts from reference TRBV25-1 and TRBJ2-1): EADIYQTPRYLVIGTGKKITLECSQTMGHDKMYWYQQDPGMELHLIHYSYGVNSTEKGDLSSESTVSRIRTEHFPLTLESARPSHTSQYLCASQTGTSYNEQFFGPGTRLTVL.

This clonotype was recorded many times. The rearrangement uses TRBV7-7 and TRBJ1-1; perhaps TRBD1 as D (6 bases). Trimming took off 1 base at V and 8 bases at J, with 17 bases between the two ends. The CDR3 has 15 amino acids. CDR1 and CDR2 (germline): SSHAT, FNYEAQ (reference sequence). The CDR3 spells CASSLEGIGQGEAFF. As DNA, the CDR3 is TGTGCCAGCAGCTTAGAAGGAATCGGGCAGGGGGAAGCTTTCTTT.

The chain combines TRBV10-3 with TRBJ1-2; 7 bases are shared with TRBD1. Germline-derived CDR1 and CDR2 are ENHRY and SYGVKD. Losses at the gene ends were 7 bases for V and 2 bases for J; bases not matched to a gene: 4. The CDR3 consists of 13 residues. CDR3 in amino acids: CAIKPTGNYGYTF. The CDR3 coding sequence is TGTGCCATCAAACCGACAGGGAACTATGGCTACACCTTC.